A single sample is the source of the 15 T cell receptor beta chains below, sequenced in a study of regulatory T cells in long-lasting Graves disease. To make TCR beta libraries, researchers used iRepertoire HTBI primers and Arm-PCR of CDR3 regions. TCRdb used MiXCR to reprocess the multiplex PCR reads, holding one entry per CDR3 protein. Of hundreds of thousands of distinct CDR3 sequences in the sample, 20% to 25% are singletons; the top ten hold more than 6%. Time point defined: persistent/refractory GD, antithyroid drugs over 5 years with positive TRAb. From PBMCs, RNA was extracted and then used to make the TCR library. This specimen was peripheral blood mononuclear cells (PBMCs), taken when the disease was refractory, from a patient treated with antithyroid drugs. These TCRs come from a female donor with Graves disease.

This chain links TRBV27 with TRBJ2-7, with D perhaps given as TRBD1 or TRBD2 (5 bases each). CDR1 and CDR2 (germline): MNHEY, SMNVEV (reference sequence). Trimming took off 7 bases at V and 0 bases at J, with 13 bases between the two ends. This CDR3 comprises 14 residues. The CDR3 DNA reads as TGTGCCAGCAAACCGGGACCGAGCTCCTACGAGCAGTACTTC. Its translation is CASKPGPSSYEQYF.

This clonotype came up a few times. Its ends do not fully match the called genes, so a read error is possible. In nucleotides, the CDR3 is TGTACCAGCAGCGGGACAGGCGGAGGCTACACCTTC. Protein sequence: CTSSGTGGGYTF. This rearrangement joins TRBV12-3 or TRBV12-4 to TRBJ1-2; 8 bases fit TRBD1. This CDR3 is 12 amino acids long.

In this sample, this clonotype turned up many times. The chain combines TRBV12-3 or TRBV12-4 with TRBJ2-5; D gene uncertain. There are 15 residues in the CDR3. V lost 2 bases and J lost 4, with 14 bases in between. The CDR3 bases are TGTGCCAGCAGTTTAAGGGTGCCGCCAGCAGAGACCCAGTACTTC. Translation: CASSLRVPPAETQYF.

This chain connects TRBV15 to TRBJ1-6; D might be TRBD1 (5 bases). The CDR3 spans 16 residues. Per the germline V gene, CDR1 is LNHNV and CDR2 is YYDKDF (reference sequence). V lost 0 bases, J lost 2 bases, and 8 bases lay in between. CDR3 bases: TGTGCCACCAGCAGAGACAGGGTTGCCTATAATTCACCCCTCCACTTT. It specifies CATSRDRVAYNSPLHF.

This clonotype has a handful of counts. The J gene is TRBJ2-7, the V gene TRBV19; 11 nucleotides agree with TRBD1. After removal of 4 bases from V and 0 bases from J, the junction contained 2 bases not matched to a gene. The CDR3 totals 15 residues. Per the germline V gene, CDR1 is LNHDA and CDR2 is SQIVND (reference sequence). For the CDR3, the DNA is TGTGCCAGTAGTACGGACAGGGGGCACTCCTACGAGCAGTACTTC. Translation: CASSTDRGHSYEQYF.

The chain combines TRBV9 with TRBJ2-5; TRBD2 agrees at 7 bases. After removal of 0 bases from V and 0 bases from J, the junction contained 5 bases not matched to a gene. The CDR3 extends over 16 amino acids. The V gene's germline CDR1 is SGDLS and CDR2 YYNGEE. The CDR3 nucleotides read TGTGCCAGCAGCGTAGACCGGGGGGAGTACCAAGAGACCCAGTACTTC. Protein: CASSVDRGEYQETQYF.

In its sample, this clonotype was seen a few times. The rearrangement joins TRBV12-3 or TRBV12-4 to TRBJ2-4; 9 bases line up with TRBD1. CDR3 length equals 13 residues. J gave up 7 bases and V 3 bases, and 1 base lay outside the gene matches. The CDR3 spells CASSFGQGNIQYF. The CDR3 region has the DNA TGTGCCAGCAGTTTCGGACAGGGGAACATTCAGTACTTC.

V usage is TRBV2 and J usage is TRBJ2-1, with TRBD2 matching 11 bases. In germline, CDR1 is SNHLY, CDR2 FYNNEI. This CDR3 comprises 14 residues. J gave up 6 bases and V 8 bases, and 6 bases lay outside the gene matches. The CDR3 coding sequence is TGTGCCAGCTCCCGACTAGCGGGGTCCAATGAGCAGTTCTTC. Translated: CASSRLAGSNEQFF.

This clonotype was seen repeatedly, ten times or more. The genes are TRBV12-3 or TRBV12-4 and TRBJ1-1; unclear D gene. The CDR3 runs 13 residues. Trimming stripped 8 bases from V and 3 bases from J, with 13 bases between. The CDR3 protein is CASRLAGDTEAFF. The CDR3 nucleotides are TGTGCCAGCCGCTTGGCAGGCGACACTGAAGCTTTCTTT.

This clonotype was counted ten times or more. The chain employs TRBV28 and TRBJ2-2; 14 bases fit TRBD2. CDR1 MDHEN and CDR2 SYDVKM come from the germline V gene. The junction had 5 bases not matched to a gene; V was cut back by 5 bases and J by 3 bases. This CDR3 contains 17 residues. The CDR3 reads CASSRATSGRDTGELFF. The DNA for the CDR3 is TGTGCCAGCAGTAGAGCGACTAGCGGGAGGGACACCGGGGAGCTGTTTTTT.

The gene calls are TRBV19 and TRBJ2-3; unclear D gene. The CDR3 has 13 residues. Trimming shortened V by 4 bases and J by 2 bases, and 7 bases separated the two germline ends. The germline gives CDR1 LNHDA, CDR2 SQIVND (reference sequence). CDR3 nucleotides: TGTGCCAGTAGTAACCTAACCACAGATACGCAGTATTTT. Its protein is CASSNLTTDTQYF. The variable domain in full, completed from reference TRBV19 and TRBJ2-3, reads DGGITQSPKYLFRKEGQNVTLSCEQNLNHDAMYWYRQDPGQGLRLIYYSQIVNDFQKGDIAEGYSVSREKKESFPLTVTSAQKNPTAFYLCASSNLTTDTQYFGPGTRLTVL.

This clonotype was seen more than once but under ten times. The CDR3 DNA follows: TGTGCCAGCAGCCCCCGGGGTACAGGACTAGCGGGAGACTACGAGCAGTACTTC. Encoded protein: CASSPRGTGLAGDYEQYF. The chain couples TRBV11-3 to TRBJ2-7; TRBD2 matches 13 bases. CDR1 and CDR2 from the germline V gene are SGHNT and YENEEA. Trimming took 5 bases from V and 3 from J; bases not matched to a gene: 13. This CDR3 contains 18 residues.

To note about this clonotype: A much more abundant neighbour one base away suggests this may be a read error. The chain couples TRBV19 to TRBJ1-2; TRBD1 is a possible D gene (6 bases). Germline loops: CDR1 LNHDA, CDR2 SQIVND (reference sequence). The CDR3 has 15 residues. V was trimmed by 2 bases and J by 3 bases, leaving 13 bases between them. CDR3 region: CASSISPGEDYGYTF. The CDR3 DNA reads as TGTGCCAGTAGTATATCGCCAGGGGAGGACTATGGCTACACCTTC.

This clonotype was observed a few times. J is TRBJ2-7 and V is TRBV5-6; a possible D gene is TRBD1 (5 bases). CDR3 size: 16 residues. Deletions cut 4 bases from V and 2 bases from J, with 19 bases between. The germline CDR1 and CDR2 sequences are SGHDT and YYEEEE. DNA for the CDR3: TGTGCCAGCAGCGGTTTAGGGGCTCTGCTCCCCTACGAGCAGTACTTC. Encoded protein: CASSGLGALLPYEQYF. Combining the CDR3 with reference TRBV5-6 and TRBJ2-7 gives the whole variable domain DAGVTQSPTHLIKTRGQQVTLRCSPKSGHDTVSWYQQALGQGPQFIFQYYEEEERQRGNFPDRFSGHQFPNYSSELNVNALLLGDSALYLCASSGLGALLPYEQYFGPGTRLTVT.

The chain uses TRBV19 and TRBJ1-1; no clear D. V was pared by 8 bases and J by 1 base, with 11 bases between. In germline, CDR1 is LNHDA, CDR2 SQIVND (reference sequence). The CDR3 is 13 amino acids. CDR3: CASVEDGNTEAFF. The CDR3 DNA sequence: TGTGCCAGTGTTGAGGACGGGAACACTGAAGCTTTCTTT.